This T cell receptor beta chain was captured by sequencing in a study of metastatic and nonmetastatic thyroid tumors (dated by TCRdb to the early 2020s). Some background on the complete study: Repertoires were compared across peripheral blood and tumor or nodule tissue samples from malignant and benign thyroid patients.

V is reduced by 4 bases and J by 0 bases, leaving a spacing of 13 bases between them. From the germline V gene, CDR1 is SGHDT and CDR2 is YYEEEE. Spanning cysteine to phenylalanine, the CDR3 consists of 15 amino acids. Here the CDR3 DNA is all that survives: 45 bases in frame from base 1. No patient had received any treatment before thyroid surgery. Using T-cell receptor beta sequencing, the researchers looked back retrospectively at clinical samples from patients, gathered between about 2012 and 2018. Results the study describes overall, beyond this receptor: In both blood and tumor samples, TCR beta diversity was reported to be significantly higher in malignant tumors than in benign nodules.

This clone was seen only a few times. Its antigen is not yet known. No much larger clone is present one base from it, and per-base qualities are unavailable. Libraries were constructed by PCR. Sequenced using an Illumina HiSeq 4000. High-throughput sequencing was used to profile the CDR3 region of the TCR beta-chain in every patient. The authors' pipeline ran thus. A classifier to discriminate distant-metastatic papillary thyroid cancer patients was built from CDR3 differences across clinicopathological groups. The Shannon index was used to assess repertoire diversity, and the Morisita-Horn index was used to assess tumor-blood repertoire similarity. TCRdb reprocessing: public reads trimmed at Q25 with fastp, clones called with MiXCR, in-frame beta chains kept. TCRdb, rather than the study authors, made the V and J calls. The sample profile shows approximately 16,000 clones; 13% of them were found once. The ten largest make up approximately 30% of the sample.

This clonotype was sampled from a female donor with papillary thyroid cancer or a benign thyroid nodule (not recorded which). Some clones in this sample may be carry-over from other donors' samples. The specimen sequenced was blood. The sequence links TRBV5-6 to TRBJ1-1, with the D gene too uncertain to name. The nucleotide sequence is TGTGCCAGCAGCGACCCACTCGTAATGAACACTGAAGCTTTCTTT. Its protein product is CASSDPLVMNTEAFF.